One and the same sample provided the 3 T cell receptor beta chains below, sequenced in a study of blood T cell repertoires in COVID-19 (dated by TCRdb to 2020 to 2021). Library preparation employed the immunoSEQ multiplex PCR assay. TCRdb's version of the immuneACCESS table is confined to in-frame rearrangements and falls short of the full clone set. An unresolved V gene accounts for under half of the shortfall where checked; the remainder is of unknown origin. The sample includes a few hundred thousand clones, with around 86% observed a single time. Roughly 5.5% of the sample belongs to the ten largest clones. Source material: peripheral blood. The receptors were gathered from a woman aged 65 to 85 with COVID-19, enrolled during active disease.

The rearrangement uses TRBV5-8 and TRBJ2-1; D ambiguous. Trimming cost V 0 bases and J 5 bases, with 12 bases left between them. Germline loops: CDR1 SGHTS, CDR2 YDEGEE. The CDR3 spans 15 residues. DNA of the CDR3: TGTGCCAGCAGCTTGGCCTTACTATCCAACAATGAGCAGTTCTTC. It specifies CASSLALLSNNEQFF.

V gene TRBV19 combines with J gene TRBJ2-1, with TRBD2 as a possible D gene (5 bases). Looked up from germline, CDR1 is LNHDA and CDR2 is SQIVND (reference sequence). The CDR3 has 15 amino acids. Trimming left V 3 bases short and J 5 bases short, with 14 bases between. In nucleotides, the CDR3 is TGTGCCAGTAGTATGTTGTTAAGCGGCAACAATGAGCAGTTCTTC. It encodes CASSMLLSGNNEQFF.

The rearrangement links TRBV28 to TRBJ1-5; possibly TRBD1 for D (5 bases). V was cut by 6 bases and J by 0 bases, with 18 bases left in between. Germline-derived CDR1 and CDR2 are MDHEN and SYDVKM. There are 17 residues in the CDR3. CDR3 sequence (DNA): TGTGCCAGCAGCCCAGGGCAGACGATGGATAGCAATCAGCCCCAGCATTTT. Amino acid sequence: CASSPGQTMDSNQPQHF.